The entry that follows covers one T cell receptor (beta chain) sequence. Antigen specificity is unknown. TCRdb fed the 5' RACE reads into MiXCR, producing one record per CDR3 protein. The table has roughly 300,000 distinct CDR3 sequences, 8.2% seen once. The entry originates in a study of T-cell memory formation after mild COVID-19. Study background: The two donors had largely donor-specific TCR clusters. Study-level findings and limits: Most CD4+ clones that shrank were in CM and EM, while CD8+ ones turned up in EMRA. Some clones that responded turned up in pre-infection memory, which suggests that cross-reactive memory joined in. Clones contracting across day 15 to 85 had a balanced CD4/CD8 profile; later expanding clones leaned CD4+.

The CDR3 covers 11 residues. V lost 2 bases to trimming and J lost 8 bases, with 5 bases between them. Per germline, CDR1 KGHDR and CDR2 SFDVKD. The TCR was taken from a man aged 18 to 29 who had mild COVID-19 (a few samples of this study predate the infection). Cell type and time point are not known. The sample taken for sequencing was PBMCs or a T cell subset sorted from them (not recorded which). The chain recombines TRBV24-1 with TRBJ1-2; D unresolved. The CDR3 coding sequence is TGTGCCACCAGTGATTATTACGGCTACACCTTC. Its translation is CATSDYYGYTF.